The clone carrying this T cell receptor (beta chain) was found many times. This entry belongs to a study of blood T cells in healthy people across ages. The people who gave samples were healthy Caucasians from Russia, aged roughly 6 to 100. They isolated at least 7 million PBMCs from each sample. This CDR3 region has 15 residues. Germline trimming cut 6 bases from V and 6 bases from J; bases unmatched to any gene: 11. With a J-beta primer mix and a sample-barcoded 5' primer, a second PCR ran roughly 6 to 11 cycles. TCRdb re-called the 5' RACE reads through MiXCR, storing one row per CDR3 protein. The sample includes approximately 850,000 distinct CDR3 sequences, roughly 60% of them seen just once.

The clonotype comes from a man younger than 40 in good health. The chain couples TRBV12-3 or TRBV12-4 to TRBJ2-1; TRBD1 aligns across 7 bases. Material for sequencing was blood. CDR3 protein: CASSFDRALPNEQFF. DNA of the CDR3: TGTGCCAGCAGCTTTGACAGGGCGCTACCCAATGAGCAGTTCTTC.